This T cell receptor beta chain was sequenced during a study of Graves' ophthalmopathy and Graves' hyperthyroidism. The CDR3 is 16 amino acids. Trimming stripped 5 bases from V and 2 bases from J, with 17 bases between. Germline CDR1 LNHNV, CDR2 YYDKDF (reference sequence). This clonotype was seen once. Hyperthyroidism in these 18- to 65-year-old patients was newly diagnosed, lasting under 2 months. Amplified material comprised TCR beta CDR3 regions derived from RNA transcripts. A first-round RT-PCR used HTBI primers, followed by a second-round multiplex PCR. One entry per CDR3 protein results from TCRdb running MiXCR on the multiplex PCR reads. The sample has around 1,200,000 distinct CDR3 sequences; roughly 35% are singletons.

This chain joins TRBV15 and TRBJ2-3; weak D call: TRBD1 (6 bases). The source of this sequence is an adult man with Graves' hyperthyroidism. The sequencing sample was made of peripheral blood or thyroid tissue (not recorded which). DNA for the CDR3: TGTGCCACCAGCCGAAAGCGACAGGCCGTCACAGATACGCAGTATTTT. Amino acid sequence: CATSRKRQAVTDTQYF.